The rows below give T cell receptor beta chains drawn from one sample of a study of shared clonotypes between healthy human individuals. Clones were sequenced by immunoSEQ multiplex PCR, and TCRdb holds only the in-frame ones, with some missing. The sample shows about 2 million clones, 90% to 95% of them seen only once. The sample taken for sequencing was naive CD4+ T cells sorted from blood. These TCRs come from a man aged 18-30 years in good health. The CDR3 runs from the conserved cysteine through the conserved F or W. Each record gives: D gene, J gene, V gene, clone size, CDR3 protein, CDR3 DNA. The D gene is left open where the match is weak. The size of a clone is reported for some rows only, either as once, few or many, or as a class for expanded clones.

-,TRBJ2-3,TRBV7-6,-,CASSSRDAQYF,TGTGCCAGCAGCTCCAGGGACGCGCAGTATTTT
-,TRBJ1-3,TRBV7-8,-,CASSLDRGNTIYF,TGTGCCAGCAGCCTTGACCGAGGAAACACCATATATTTT
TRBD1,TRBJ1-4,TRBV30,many,CAWSVQGRANEKLFF,TGTGCCTGGAGTGTACAGGGGAGGGCTAATGAAAAACTGTTTTTT
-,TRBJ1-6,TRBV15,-,CATSPQRSNSPLHF,TGTGCCACCAGCCCCCAAAGGTCTAATTCACCCCTCCACTTT
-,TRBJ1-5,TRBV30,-,CAWSSQSNQPQHF,TGTGCCTGGAGTTCCCAGAGCAATCAGCCCCAGCATTTT
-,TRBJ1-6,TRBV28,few,CASRAGSSYNSPLHF,TGTGCCAGCAGGGCAGGGAGCTCCTATAATTCACCCCTCCACTTT
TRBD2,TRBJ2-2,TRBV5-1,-,CASSLGTSSTGELFF,TGCGCCAGCAGCTTGGGGACTAGTTCCACCGGGGAGCTGTTTTTT
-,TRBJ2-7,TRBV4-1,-,CASSQAGTRDNEQYF,TGCGCCAGCAGCCAAGCCGGGACACGGGATAACGAGCAGTACTTC
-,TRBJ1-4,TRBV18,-,CASSPNPPAAANEKLFF,TGTGCCAGCTCACCAAATCCGCCCGCGGCCGCTAATGAAAAACTGTTTTTT
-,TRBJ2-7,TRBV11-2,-,CASSLRGDYEQYF,TGTGCCAGCAGCTTAAGGGGGGACTACGAGCAGTACTTC
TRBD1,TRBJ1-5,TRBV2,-,CASSREGGRQPQHF,TGTGCCAGCAGCCGCGAAGGGGGCCGACAGCCCCAGCATTTT
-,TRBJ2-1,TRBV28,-,CASSLGTVSYNEQFF,TGTGCCAGCAGCCTAGGGACGGTCTCCTACAATGAGCAGTTCTTC
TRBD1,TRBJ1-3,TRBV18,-,CASSPSGTGGNTIYF,TGTGCCAGCTCACCCAGTGGGACAGGTGGAAACACCATATATTTT
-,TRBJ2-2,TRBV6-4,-,CASSFRAGITTGELFF,TGTGCCAGCAGTTTCCGAGCCGGGATAACGACCGGGGAGCTGTTTTTT
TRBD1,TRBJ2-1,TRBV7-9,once,CASSPQGFNNEQFF,TGTGCCAGCAGCCCACAGGGGTTCAACAATGAGCAGTTCTTC
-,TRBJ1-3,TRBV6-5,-,CASSSLFSGNTIYF,TGTGCCAGCAGTTCCCTGTTCTCTGGAAACACCATATATTTT
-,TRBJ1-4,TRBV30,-,CAWSDGGGLGEKLFF,TGTGCCTGGAGTGACGGGGGGGGTTTAGGCGAAAAACTGTTTTTT
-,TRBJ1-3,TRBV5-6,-,CASSLTVVQSGNTIYF,TGTGCCAGCAGCTTGACAGTGGTTCAATCTGGAAACACCATATATTTT
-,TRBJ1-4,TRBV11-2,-,CASSLYQGTNEKLFF,TGTGCCAGCAGCTTATATCAGGGGACTAATGAAAAACTGTTTTTT
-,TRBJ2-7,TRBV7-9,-,CASTTMREQYF,TGTGCCAGCACTACGATGCGCGAGCAGTACTTC
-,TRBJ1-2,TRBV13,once,CASSLKERQTYGYTF,TGTGCCAGCAGCTTAAAGGAGAGGCAGACCTATGGCTACACCTTC
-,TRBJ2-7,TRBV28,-,CASSFTTKGTSYEQYF,TGTGCCAGCAGTTTCACAACAAAGGGCACCTCCTACGAGCAGTACTTC
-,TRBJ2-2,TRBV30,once,CAWTDRWNTGELFF,TGTGCCTGGACTGACAGGTGGAACACCGGGGAGCTGTTTTTT
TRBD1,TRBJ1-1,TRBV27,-,CASSLKVQGARTEAFF,TGTGCCAGCAGTTTAAAGGTCCAGGGGGCGCGCACTGAAGCTTTCTTT
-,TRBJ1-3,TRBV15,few,CATSREAPTGLSGNTIYF,TGTGCCACCAGCAGAGAAGCTCCGACAGGACTCTCTGGAAACACCATATATTTT
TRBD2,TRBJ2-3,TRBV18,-,CASSAGLARTDTQYF,TGTGCCAGCTCAGCGGGACTAGCCCGCACAGATACGCAGTATTTT
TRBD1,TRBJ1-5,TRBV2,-,CASSRRQGTGSNQPQHF,TGTGCCAGCAGCCGGCGACAGGGAACGGGGAGCAATCAGCCCCAGCATTTT
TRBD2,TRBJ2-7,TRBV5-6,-,CASSLVGGGHYEQYF,TGTGCCAGCAGCTTGGTAGGCGGGGGGCACTACGAGCAGTACTTC
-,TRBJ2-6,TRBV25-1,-,CASSPRASGANVLTF,TGTGCCAGCAGTCCAAGGGCGTCTGGGGCCAACGTCCTGACTTTC
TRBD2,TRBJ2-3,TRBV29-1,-,CSSTGGATDTQYF,TGCAGCTCCACGGGGGGAGCAACAGATACGCAGTATTTT
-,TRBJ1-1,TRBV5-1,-,CASSQGSVIMNTEAFF,TGCGCCAGCAGCCAGGGGTCCGTGATTATGAACACTGAAGCTTTCTTT
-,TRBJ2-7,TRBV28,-,CASSLRGDEQYF,TGTGCCAGCAGTTTAAGAGGGGACGAGCAGTACTTC
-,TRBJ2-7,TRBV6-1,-,CASRIGGDHEQYF,TGTGCCAGCAGGATCGGGGGAGACCACGAGCAGTACTTC
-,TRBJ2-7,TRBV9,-,CASSVVPSEQYF,TGTGCCAGCAGCGTAGTGCCATCTGAGCAGTACTTC
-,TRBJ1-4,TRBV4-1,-,CASSRRGSTNEKLFF,TGCGCCAGCAGCCGGAGAGGGTCCACTAATGAAAAACTGTTTTTT
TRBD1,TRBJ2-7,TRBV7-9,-,CASSLDRGRPYEQYF,TGTGCCAGCAGCTTGGACAGGGGGCGCCCCTACGAGCAGTACTTC
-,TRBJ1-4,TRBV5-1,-,CASSLGPTGEKLFF,TGCGCCAGCAGCCTTGGCCCTACAGGGGAAAAACTGTTTTTT
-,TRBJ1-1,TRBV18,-,CASSPTRGGGSDTEAFF,TGTGCCAGCTCACCGACTCGTGGTGGGGGATCGGACACTGAAGCTTTCTTT
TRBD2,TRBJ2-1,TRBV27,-,CASSQQGPFAGRDEQFF,TGTGCCAGCAGTCAACAAGGTCCCTTTGCGGGGAGGGATGAGCAGTTCTTC
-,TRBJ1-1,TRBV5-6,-,CASSLRLTVMAEAFF,TGTGCCAGCAGCTTGAGACTGACAGTCATGGCTGAAGCTTTCTTT
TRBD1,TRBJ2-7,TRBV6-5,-,CASSPQTGGFDEQYF,TGTGCCAGCAGTCCTCAGACAGGGGGGTTTGACGAGCAGTACTTC
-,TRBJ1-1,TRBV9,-,CASSVVAGATEAFF,TGTGCCAGCAGCGTAGTGGCAGGGGCGACGGAGGCTTTCTTT
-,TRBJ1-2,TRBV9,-,CASSVDGGLYGYTF,TGTGCCAGCAGCGTAGACGGAGGCCTCTATGGCTACACCTTC
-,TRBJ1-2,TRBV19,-,CASRVIPLGGYTF,TGTGCCAGTAGGGTAATCCCCCTCGGTGGCTACACCTTC
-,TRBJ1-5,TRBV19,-,CASRLSNQPQHF,TGTGCCAGCAGGCTTAGCAATCAGCCCCAGCATTTT
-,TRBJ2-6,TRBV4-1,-,CASSQGAGVQILTF,TGCGCCAGCAGCCAAGGGGCTGGGGTACAGATACTGACTTTC
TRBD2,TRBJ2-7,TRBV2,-,CASTPGGARYEQYF,TGTGCCAGCACCCCGGGGGGGGCCAGGTACGAGCAGTACTTC
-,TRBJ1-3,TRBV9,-,CASSVEGYGGSGNTIYF,TGTGCCAGCAGCGTAGAAGGGTACGGGGGCTCTGGAAACACCATATATTTT
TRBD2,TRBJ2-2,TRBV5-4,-,CASAREGNTGELFF,TGTGCCAGTGCCCGGGAGGGGAACACCGGGGAGCTGTTTTTT